This T cell receptor beta chain was captured by sequencing in a study of T cells in Graves' hyperthyroidism and ophthalmopathy (dated by TCRdb to between 2017 and 2020). Looking at the study overall: Peripheral blood was collected at initial diagnosis, before any treatment. A discovery cohort of approximately 97 patients, about 43 with Graves' ophthalmopathy and about 60 with stable Graves' hyperthyroidism, was used to find distinguishing TCR V-J signatures. An independent validation cohort of fewer than 20 hyperthyroidism patients and over 15 patients who later progressed to ophthalmopathy tested prospective prediction of ophthalmopathy. The 100 or so discovery patients were randomly split 7:3 into training and test sets. Thyroid tissue and blood T-cell repertoires from more than 5 Graves' hyperthyroidism patients were also compared in the study. After sampling, hyperthyroidism patients received methimazole starting at 30 mg daily, and ophthalmopathy patients received high-dose intravenous methylprednisolone. According to the paper, TCR Vbeta CDR3 sequencing was carried out on 135 peripheral blood samples, which came from under 50 ophthalmopathy, 80 or so hyperthyroidism and some 17 progressor patients.

A note on this clonotype: Its target antigen remains unknown. Base qualities are not recorded, but no much larger clone differs from it by a single base.

What the research found in general, with its limitations: During validation, the model predicted progression to ophthalmopathy a median of around 6 months ahead of onset, with around 65% sensitivity and more than 72% specificity. Most expanded thyroid clonotypes (frequency above 0.001) were also found in blood, which suggests that blood repertoires may mirror thyroid immune responses. Sample size was not statistically predetermined, and investigators were not blinded to group allocation. Ophthalmopathy was separated from stable hyperthyroidism by a 13 V-J signature model, with over 85% sensitivity and approximately 81% specificity obtained in cross-validation and 80%/75% obtained in testing.

Stable Graves' hyperthyroidism was defined as the absence of progression to ophthalmopathy over 18 months of follow-up. The hyperthyroidism patients were between 18 and 65 years old and newly diagnosed, with a disease duration of less than 2 months. Patients with uncontrolled infections, other autoimmune diseases, pregnancy or lactation were excluded. Diagnoses were established on the basis of clinical symptoms, serum thyroxine and TRAb, thyroid ultrasound, and orbital computed tomography. PBMCs were separated from under 12 ml of fresh peripheral blood using Ficoll-Paque density gradient centrifugation. Total RNA was extracted with Trizol reagent, and quality was checked on an Agilent 2100 Bioanalyzer. The TCR beta CDR3 regions were amplified from RNA transcripts. A first-round RT-PCR of the TCR CDR3 used the HTBI primer set with the Qiagen OneStep RT-PCR kit. Libraries were constructed in a second round of multiplex PCR, after which size selection and purification were performed. Paired-end sequencing of the libraries was performed with 100 bp reads on an Illumina HiSeq2000. The original pipeline was this. SOAPnuke was used to process the raw data, removing reads that contained adapters or uncalled bases, had a mean Phred below 15, or lacked an exact match to the constant primer or identifier. High-quality paired reads were merged using COPE v1.2.5, and each unique nucleotide sequence was defined as a clonotype. Clonotypes were aligned to IMGT TRBV, TRBD and TRBJ reference segments using MiTCR v1.1. The analysis included only V-J combinations with a frequency above 0.0001, which together covered approximately 99% of the repertoires. A TCS score was defined as the ratio of F50 (clonal expansion) to E x V (chaos), with BLOSUM62-based TCRdist applied between CDR3 peptides within each V-J. Welch's t-statistics and random forest reduced roughly 530 V-J features to around 14, which were used in a naive Bayes classifier (R e1071). The public reads were reanalyzed by TCRdb: fastp trimming at Q25, MiXCR alignment, in-frame beta chains only. Every distinct CDR3 protein forms one entry, paired with its most common genes and DNA. TCRdb's processing, not the study's, gives the V and J calls here. A total of about 350,000 distinct CDR3 sequences appear in this sample, approximately 15% of them only once. The biggest ten clones account for roughly 24% of the sample.

The sample consisted of blood. This receptor was identified in a woman in her 30s with Graves' hyperthyroidism.

The bases are TGTGCCAGCAGTTACCCGGTTCCCAGCACTGAAGCTTTCTTT. It translates to CASSYPVPSTEAFF. The chain is assembled from TRBV6-2 or TRBV6-3 and TRBJ1-1; the D segment cannot be called with confidence. There are 14 amino acids in the CDR3, from cysteine to phenylalanine inclusive. Only the CDR3 region is kept as DNA, spanning 42 bases read in frame from base 1. The germline V gene provides CDR1 MNHEY and CDR2 SVGEGT. V was cut back by 2 bases and J by 4 bases, leaving a gap of 11 bases between them.